Listed below are T cell receptor beta chains from one sample, sequenced in a study of CD8 T cells in ankylosing spondylitis. MiXCR, applied by TCRdb to the 5' RACE reads, yields one record per CDR3 protein. The sample includes under 450,000 distinct CDR3 sequences, 20% of them seen just once. Sequencing was carried out using blood, either unsorted or a sorted T cell fraction (not recorded which). Receptors were obtained from a male donor with ankylosing spondylitis or in good health (not recorded which). Both conserved end residues are part of each CDR3. Fields, in order: D gene, J gene, V gene, clone size, CDR3 DNA, CDR3 protein. The D gene is left open where the match is weak. Only part of the rows carry a size: once, few, many, or a class if the clone is expanded.

d_gene: TRBD1; j_gene: TRBJ2-7; v_gene: TRBV2; abundance: -; CDR3nt: TGTGCCAGCAGGAAGGGACAGGGGGGCTCCTACGAGCAGTACTTC; CDR3aa: CASRKGQGGSYEQYF
d_gene: -; j_gene: TRBJ2-1; v_gene: TRBV5-1; abundance: few; CDR3nt: TGCGCCAGCAGCTTGGATATAGCGGAATCAAACAATGAGCAGTTCTTC; CDR3aa: CASSLDIAESNNEQFF
d_gene: -; j_gene: TRBJ2-3; v_gene: TRBV3-1; abundance: -; CDR3nt: TGTGCCAGCAGCCAGGAGCATACGCAGTATTTT; CDR3aa: CASSQEHTQYF
d_gene: TRBD2; j_gene: TRBJ2-4; v_gene: TRBV6-1; abundance: -; CDR3nt: TGTGCCAGCAGTCCTAGCGGGGGGGACAAAAACATTCAGTACTTC; CDR3aa: CASSPSGGDKNIQYF
d_gene: -; j_gene: TRBJ1-2; v_gene: TRBV4-2; abundance: few; CDR3nt: TGTGCCAGCAGCCAGGAGGCAGGGAATCCCAACTATGGCTACACCTTC; CDR3aa: CASSQEAGNPNYGYTF
d_gene: -; j_gene: TRBJ2-1; v_gene: TRBV5-5; abundance: few; CDR3nt: TGTGCCAGCAGCGGAGAGACAGCAAGCTCCTACAATGAGCAGTTCTTC; CDR3aa: CASSGETASSYNEQFF
d_gene: TRBD1; j_gene: TRBJ2-1; v_gene: TRBV6-2/TRBV6-3; abundance: few; CDR3nt: TGTGCCAGCAGTTACTCGACAGGGGTCTACTACAATGAGCAGTTCTTC; CDR3aa: CASSYSTGVYYNEQFF
d_gene: -; j_gene: TRBJ2-1; v_gene: TRBV18; abundance: -; CDR3nt: TGTGCCAGCTCACCCGGAACAGGGGAGCAGTTCTTC; CDR3aa: CASSPGTGEQFF
d_gene: TRBD2; j_gene: TRBJ2-1; v_gene: TRBV7-8; abundance: -; CDR3nt: TGTGCCAGCAGCTTAGCTAAGCGGGGGGGGAGCTCCTACAATGAGCAGTTCTTC; CDR3aa: CASSLAKRGGSSYNEQFF
d_gene: -; j_gene: TRBJ2-2; v_gene: TRBV27; abundance: once; CDR3nt: TGTGCCAGCGGGTGGGGGGAGCTGTTTTTT; CDR3aa: CASGWGELFF
d_gene: TRBD1; j_gene: TRBJ2-7; v_gene: TRBV7-8; abundance: -; CDR3nt: TGTGCCAGCAGCCCGCCCGGGACAGTCCTTTACGAGCAGTACTTC; CDR3aa: CASSPPGTVLYEQYF
d_gene: -; j_gene: TRBJ2-7; v_gene: TRBV5-1; abundance: few; CDR3nt: TGCGCCAGCAGCTTGGATCTGGGGGAACCCTACGAGCAGTACTTC; CDR3aa: CASSLDLGEPYEQYF
d_gene: TRBD2; j_gene: TRBJ2-1; v_gene: TRBV20-1; abundance: once; CDR3nt: TGCAGTGCGAAGGGACTAGCGATTAGCTCCTACAATGAGCAGTTCTTC; CDR3aa: CSAKGLAISSYNEQFF
d_gene: -; j_gene: TRBJ2-1; v_gene: TRBV7-9; abundance: few; CDR3nt: TGTGCCAGCAGTCCCCCCGGGAGCTCCTACAATGAGCAGTTCTTC; CDR3aa: CASSPPGSSYNEQFF
d_gene: -; j_gene: TRBJ2-3; v_gene: TRBV3-1; abundance: -; CDR3nt: TGTGCCAGCAGCCCCATCTCCCTCTACACAGATACGCAGTATTTT; CDR3aa: CASSPISLYTDTQYF
d_gene: -; j_gene: TRBJ2-3; v_gene: TRBV12-3/TRBV12-4; abundance: -; CDR3nt: TGTGCCAGCACCCGTTATGGGGGGCGGGGCACAGATACGCAGTATTTT; CDR3aa: CASTRYGGRGTDTQYF
d_gene: TRBD2; j_gene: TRBJ2-3; v_gene: TRBV19; abundance: -; CDR3nt: TGTGCCAGTAGTACGGGACTAGCGGAGGAGTATTTT; CDR3aa: CASSTGLAEEYF
d_gene: -; j_gene: TRBJ1-5; v_gene: TRBV27; abundance: few; CDR3nt: TGTGCCAGCAGCACACTTAATCAGCCCCAGCATTTT; CDR3aa: CASSTLNQPQHF
d_gene: -; j_gene: TRBJ2-7; v_gene: TRBV12-3/TRBV12-4; abundance: few; CDR3nt: TGTGCCAGCAGTTTATCACCGGACAGTTCCTACGAGCAGTACTTC; CDR3aa: CASSLSPDSSYEQYF
d_gene: TRBD1; j_gene: TRBJ1-2; v_gene: TRBV28; abundance: few; CDR3nt: TGTGCCAGCAGTCCGGACAGGCCGGTGATCTATGGCTACACCTTC; CDR3aa: CASSPDRPVIYGYTF
d_gene: TRBD1; j_gene: TRBJ1-5; v_gene: TRBV27; abundance: -; CDR3nt: TGTGCCAGCAGTATGGACAGGGGCGGGGGCAATCAGCCCCAGCATTTT; CDR3aa: CASSMDRGGGNQPQHF
d_gene: -; j_gene: TRBJ2-3; v_gene: TRBV12-5; abundance: -; CDR3nt: TGTGCTAGTGGTTTGTATATCGGGGGCCCTAGCACAGATACGCAGTATTTT; CDR3aa: CASGLYIGGPSTDTQYF
d_gene: -; j_gene: TRBJ2-3; v_gene: TRBV12-3/TRBV12-4; abundance: -; CDR3nt: TGTGCCAGCAGTCACCTAGGCACAGATACGCAGTATTTT; CDR3aa: CASSHLGTDTQYF
d_gene: -; j_gene: TRBJ2-5; v_gene: TRBV9; abundance: few; CDR3nt: TGTGCCAGCAGCGGAGCGGTGGGAGGGGGGTATGAGACCCAGTACTTC; CDR3aa: CASSGAVGGGYETQYF
d_gene: TRBD2; j_gene: TRBJ2-3; v_gene: TRBV12-3/TRBV12-4; abundance: few; CDR3nt: TGTGCCAGCAGTTTAGCCCCCGGGACTAACACAGATACGCAGTATTTT; CDR3aa: CASSLAPGTNTDTQYF
d_gene: -; j_gene: TRBJ2-5; v_gene: TRBV12-3/TRBV12-4; abundance: -; CDR3nt: TGTGCCAGCAGTTTATGGTTCATCGGGACCAAGGAAGAGACCCAGTACTTC; CDR3aa: CASSLWFIGTKEETQYF
d_gene: -; j_gene: TRBJ2-1; v_gene: TRBV7-9; abundance: -; CDR3nt: TGTGCCAGCAGCTTAGCGCCGGAAAGGGTAAGGAATGAGCAGTTCTTC; CDR3aa: CASSLAPERVRNEQFF
d_gene: -; j_gene: TRBJ2-5; v_gene: TRBV9; abundance: -; CDR3nt: TGTGCCAGCAGCGTAGGCCCAGGCTCCCAAGAGACCCAGTACTTC; CDR3aa: CASSVGPGSQETQYF
d_gene: -; j_gene: TRBJ1-2; v_gene: TRBV7-9; abundance: few; CDR3nt: TGTGCCAGCAGCTTAGGCCAGCAGGACACGATATCTGGCTACACCTTC; CDR3aa: CASSLGQQDTISGYTF
d_gene: -; j_gene: TRBJ2-3; v_gene: TRBV7-9; abundance: -; CDR3nt: TGTGCCAGCAGCTTAGCGACGCACAGCACAGATACGCAGTATTTT; CDR3aa: CASSLATHSTDTQYF
d_gene: -; j_gene: TRBJ2-1; v_gene: TRBV9; abundance: -; CDR3nt: TGTGCCAGCAGCGTAGTGGACAGCAGACCCTACAATGAGCAGTTCTTC; CDR3aa: CASSVVDSRPYNEQFF
d_gene: TRBD1; j_gene: TRBJ2-1; v_gene: TRBV5-1; abundance: few; CDR3nt: TGCGCCAGCAGCCGTATAACAGGGGGTGCGGGTAATGAGCAGTTCTTC; CDR3aa: CASSRITGGAGNEQFF
d_gene: TRBD2; j_gene: TRBJ2-1; v_gene: TRBV12-3/TRBV12-4; abundance: -; CDR3nt: TGTGCCAGCAGCCCCCGGGGCGGGGGCTCCTACAATGAGCAGTTCTTC; CDR3aa: CASSPRGGGSYNEQFF
d_gene: -; j_gene: TRBJ2-6; v_gene: TRBV28; abundance: few; CDR3nt: TGTGCCAGCACCCTAAACCCTGGGGCCAACGTCCTGACTTTC; CDR3aa: CASTLNPGANVLTF
d_gene: -; j_gene: TRBJ2-2; v_gene: TRBV30; abundance: -; CDR3nt: TGTGCCTGGAGTCCCCGATCCGGGGAGCTGTTTTTT; CDR3aa: CAWSPRSGELFF
d_gene: -; j_gene: TRBJ1-2; v_gene: TRBV5-6; abundance: few; CDR3nt: TGTGCCAGCAGCTTGGTATCCGATATTCGCTATGGCTACACCTTC; CDR3aa: CASSLVSDIRYGYTF
d_gene: TRBD2; j_gene: TRBJ2-5; v_gene: TRBV18; abundance: few; CDR3nt: TGTGCCAGCTCACCACCGCCGGGGGGGCCGGGAGAGACCCAGTACTTC; CDR3aa: CASSPPPGGPGETQYF
d_gene: -; j_gene: TRBJ2-1; v_gene: TRBV3-1; abundance: -; CDR3nt: TGTGCCAGCAGCCAAGAAGTTGCGGGGCCATACAATGAGCAGTTCTTC; CDR3aa: CASSQEVAGPYNEQFF
d_gene: TRBD2; j_gene: TRBJ2-1; v_gene: TRBV2; abundance: few; CDR3nt: TGTGCCAGCAGTGATTGGCCTAGCGGGGGTGAATCCTACAATGAGCAGTTCTTC; CDR3aa: CASSDWPSGGESYNEQFF
d_gene: TRBD1; j_gene: TRBJ1-1; v_gene: TRBV29-1; abundance: few; CDR3nt: TGCAGCGCCGGTCAAGACAGGGGGGACACTGAAGCTTTCTTT; CDR3aa: CSAGQDRGDTEAFF
d_gene: -; j_gene: TRBJ1-1; v_gene: TRBV20-1; abundance: -; CDR3nt: TGCAGTGCTACCGGACAAACGAACACTGAAGCTTTCTTT; CDR3aa: CSATGQTNTEAFF
d_gene: -; j_gene: TRBJ2-5; v_gene: TRBV11-2; abundance: few; CDR3nt: TGTGCCAGCAGCTTGGTTTTCGGCCAAGAGACCCAGTACTTC; CDR3aa: CASSLVFGQETQYF
d_gene: -; j_gene: TRBJ2-6; v_gene: TRBV12-3/TRBV12-4; abundance: -; CDR3nt: TGTGCCAGCAGTCGCGGAGGGGGGGACTATGGGGCCAACGTCCTGACTTTC; CDR3aa: CASSRGGGDYGANVLTF